Listed below are T cell receptor beta chains from one sample, sequenced in a study of blood T cell repertoires in COVID-19. TCRdb's copy holds only in-frame clones and misses some; the assay was immunoSEQ multiplex PCR. In the table there are fewer than 250,000 clones, around four fifths of which are singletons. The sequencing sample was made of peripheral blood. The receptors stem from a woman aged 60-75 years with active or convalescent COVID-19. The CDR3 runs from the conserved cysteine through the conserved F or W. The order of the fields is V gene, J gene, D gene, clone size, CDR3 protein, CDR3 DNA. The D gene is left open where the match is weak. Some rows have no size entry. The others give once, few or many, or a class for an expanded clone.

v_gene: TRBV7-2; j_gene: TRBJ2-5; d_gene: TRBD2; abundance: -; CDR3aa: CASSFPRGANQQTQYF; CDR3nt: TGTGCCAGCAGCTTTCCGCGGGGGGCTAACCAACAGACCCAGTACTTC
v_gene: TRBV7-2; j_gene: TRBJ1-3; d_gene: -; abundance: -; CDR3aa: CASSPTGGLRVGNTIYF; CDR3nt: TGTGCCAGCAGCCCCACCGGGGGGTTGAGAGTTGGAAACACCATATATTTT
v_gene: TRBV11-3; j_gene: TRBJ2-3; d_gene: -; abundance: -; CDR3aa: CASSLGDRLRPTDTQYF; CDR3nt: TGTGCCAGCAGCTTAGGCGACCGACTGAGGCCCACAGATACGCAGTATTTT
v_gene: TRBV27; j_gene: TRBJ2-4; d_gene: TRBD2; abundance: -; CDR3aa: CASSWRGENIQYF; CDR3nt: TGTGCCAGCAGTTGGCGGGGGGAAAACATTCAGTACTTC
v_gene: TRBV19; j_gene: TRBJ2-3; d_gene: TRBD1; abundance: medium-sized; CDR3aa: CASSSTGDDTDTQYF; CDR3nt: TGTGCCAGTAGTTCCACAGGGGACGACACAGATACGCAGTATTTT
v_gene: TRBV2; j_gene: TRBJ1-4; d_gene: TRBD1; abundance: -; CDR3aa: CASSGQGGEKLFF; CDR3nt: TGTGCCAGCAGCGGACAGGGGGGTGAAAAACTGTTTTTT
v_gene: TRBV27; j_gene: TRBJ2-5; d_gene: TRBD1; abundance: -; CDR3aa: CASSGTGAGETQYF; CDR3nt: TGTGCCAGCAGTGGGACAGGGGCGGGCGAGACCCAGTACTTC
v_gene: TRBV11-2; j_gene: TRBJ2-2; d_gene: -; abundance: -; CDR3aa: CASSPHRATGELFF; CDR3nt: TGTGCCAGCAGCCCCCACAGGGCCACCGGGGAGCTGTTTTTT
v_gene: TRBV11-2; j_gene: TRBJ2-7; d_gene: TRBD2; abundance: -; CDR3aa: CASSSTSGRFEQYF; CDR3nt: TGTGCCAGCAGCAGCACTAGCGGGAGGTTCGAGCAGTACTTC
v_gene: TRBV9; j_gene: TRBJ1-1; d_gene: -; abundance: -; CDR3aa: CASSVGPEGTEAFF; CDR3nt: TGTGCCAGCAGCGTAGGGCCGGAGGGAACTGAAGCTTTCTTT
v_gene: TRBV12-5; j_gene: TRBJ2-5; d_gene: -; abundance: -; CDR3aa: CASGPRVETQYF; CDR3nt: TGTGCTAGTGGTCCACGGGTGGAGACCCAGTACTTC
v_gene: TRBV5-1; j_gene: TRBJ2-7; d_gene: -; abundance: -; CDR3aa: CASSLGLRDTLSYEQYF; CDR3nt: TGCGCCAGCAGCTTGGGTCTCCGGGACACCCTCTCCTACGAGCAGTACTTC
v_gene: TRBV5-3; j_gene: TRBJ1-1; d_gene: -; abundance: -; CDR3aa: CARSLDQNTEAFF; CDR3nt: TGTGCCAGAAGCTTGGATCAGAACACTGAAGCTTTCTTT
v_gene: TRBV6-5; j_gene: TRBJ2-5; d_gene: -; abundance: -; CDR3aa: CASSYSSGARETQYF; CDR3nt: TGTGCCAGCAGTTACTCATCAGGGGCGCGGGAGACCCAGTACTTC
v_gene: TRBV19; j_gene: TRBJ1-2; d_gene: TRBD1; abundance: -; CDR3aa: CASSISVRTGGHGYTF; CDR3nt: TGTGCCAGTAGTATAAGCGTCCGGACAGGGGGCCATGGCTACACCTTC
v_gene: TRBV19; j_gene: TRBJ2-2; d_gene: TRBD1; abundance: -; CDR3aa: CASRGEYGTVNTGELFF; CDR3nt: TGTGCCAGTAGAGGGGAGTATGGGACAGTGAACACCGGGGAGCTGTTTTTT
v_gene: TRBV19; j_gene: TRBJ1-6; d_gene: -; abundance: -; CDR3aa: CASSINDPGALHF; CDR3nt: TGTGCCAGTAGTATAAATGACCCCGGAGCCCTCCACTTT
v_gene: TRBV9; j_gene: TRBJ2-5; d_gene: -; abundance: -; CDR3aa: CASSVGQKETQYF; CDR3nt: TGTGCCAGCAGCGTAGGCCAGAAAGAGACCCAGTACTTC
v_gene: TRBV10-3; j_gene: TRBJ1-1; d_gene: -; abundance: -; CDR3aa: CAISEPQQGNTEAFF; CDR3nt: TGTGCCATCAGTGAGCCACAACAGGGGAACACTGAAGCTTTCTTT
v_gene: TRBV10-3; j_gene: TRBJ2-1; d_gene: TRBD1; abundance: -; CDR3aa: CAISPDRAYNEQFF; CDR3nt: TGTGCCATCAGTCCGGACAGGGCCTACAATGAGCAGTTCTTC
v_gene: TRBV6-5; j_gene: TRBJ2-5; d_gene: TRBD2; abundance: -; CDR3aa: CASRRKLAGETQYF; CDR3nt: TGTGCCAGCAGGAGGAAACTAGCGGGGGAGACCCAGTACTTC
v_gene: TRBV30; j_gene: TRBJ1-4; d_gene: TRBD1; abundance: -; CDR3aa: CAWSLGTGGEEKLFF; CDR3nt: TGTGCCTGGAGTCTGGGGACAGGGGGCGAAGAAAAACTGTTTTTT
v_gene: TRBV3-1/TRBV3-2; j_gene: TRBJ1-2; d_gene: TRBD1; abundance: once; CDR3aa: CASSPDRVYGYTF; CDR3nt: TGTGCCAGCAGCCCGGACAGGGTTTATGGCTACACCTTC
v_gene: TRBV7-2; j_gene: TRBJ1-1; d_gene: TRBD1; abundance: -; CDR3aa: CASSFGQGGTEAFF; CDR3nt: TGTGCCAGCAGCTTCGGACAGGGTGGAACTGAAGCTTTCTTT
v_gene: TRBV14; j_gene: TRBJ2-5; d_gene: TRBD2; abundance: -; CDR3aa: CASSPRPSGGHQETQYF; CDR3nt: TGTGCCAGCAGCCCCCGCCCCAGCGGGGGCCATCAAGAGACCCAGTACTTC
v_gene: TRBV11-2; j_gene: TRBJ2-3; d_gene: -; abundance: -; CDR3aa: CASSLVSQSLDTQYF; CDR3nt: TGTGCCAGCAGCTTAGTATCTCAGTCGCTAGATACGCAGTATTTT
v_gene: TRBV11-2; j_gene: TRBJ2-1; d_gene: -; abundance: -; CDR3aa: CASRREGKQFF; CDR3nt: TGTGCCAGCAGGCGAGAGGGAAAGCAGTTCTTC
v_gene: TRBV2; j_gene: TRBJ2-7; d_gene: TRBD1; abundance: few; CDR3aa: CASSEQGTLYEQYF; CDR3nt: TGTGCCAGCAGCGAACAGGGGACCCTTTACGAGCAGTACTTC
v_gene: TRBV7-9; j_gene: TRBJ2-1; d_gene: -; abundance: -; CDR3aa: CASSLDRPRRDNYNEQFF; CDR3nt: TGTGCCAGCAGCTTAGACAGGCCCCGCCGAGATAACTACAATGAGCAGTTCTTC
v_gene: TRBV6-5; j_gene: TRBJ1-6; d_gene: -; abundance: -; CDR3aa: CASSYRQANSPLHF; CDR3nt: TGTGCCAGCAGTTATCGCCAGGCGAATTCACCCCTCCACTTT
v_gene: TRBV5-1; j_gene: TRBJ1-3; d_gene: -; abundance: once; CDR3aa: CASSLAGTGNTIYF; CDR3nt: TGCGCCAGCAGCTTGGCCGGGACTGGAAACACCATATATTTT
v_gene: TRBV3-1/TRBV3-2; j_gene: TRBJ1-1; d_gene: -; abundance: -; CDR3aa: CASSPPGGDTEAFF; CDR3nt: TGTGCCAGCAGCCCCCCCGGCGGGGACACTGAAGCTTTCTTT
v_gene: TRBV7-9; j_gene: TRBJ2-5; d_gene: TRBD1; abundance: -; CDR3aa: CASSSGGETQYF; CDR3nt: TGTGCCAGCAGCTCAGGGGGCGAGACCCAGTACTTC
v_gene: TRBV9; j_gene: TRBJ2-1; d_gene: -; abundance: -; CDR3aa: CASSPRVGGGYNEQFF; CDR3nt: TGTGCCAGCAGCCCCCGAGTGGGAGGGGGTTACAATGAGCAGTTCTTC
v_gene: TRBV3-1/TRBV3-2; j_gene: TRBJ1-4; d_gene: TRBD1; abundance: once; CDR3aa: CASSQGWTGLNEKLFF; CDR3nt: TGTGCCAGCAGCCAAGGATGGACAGGACTTAATGAAAAACTGTTTTTT
v_gene: TRBV28; j_gene: TRBJ2-7; d_gene: -; abundance: -; CDR3aa: CASSFGQGYVNEQYF; CDR3nt: TGTGCCAGCAGTTTTGGGCAGGGGTACGTGAACGAGCAGTACTTC
v_gene: TRBV6-5; j_gene: TRBJ1-1; d_gene: TRBD1; abundance: -; CDR3aa: CASIWTGTNTEAFF; CDR3nt: TGTGCCAGCATTTGGACAGGAACGAACACTGAAGCTTTCTTT
v_gene: TRBV24-1; j_gene: TRBJ1-2; d_gene: TRBD1; abundance: -; CDR3aa: CATSGNRDRATRGYGYTF; CDR3nt: TGTGCCACCAGTGGTAACCGGGACAGGGCAACACGAGGGTATGGCTACACCTTC
v_gene: TRBV6-6; j_gene: TRBJ1-2; d_gene: -; abundance: -; CDR3aa: CASSSLDRRYTF; CDR3nt: TGTGCCAGCAGCTCACTCGACAGACGTTACACCTTC
v_gene: TRBV7-6; j_gene: TRBJ2-7; d_gene: TRBD2; abundance: once; CDR3aa: CASSRGSYEQYF; CDR3nt: TGTGCCAGCAGCCGCGGGAGTTACGAGCAGTACTTC
v_gene: TRBV5-4; j_gene: TRBJ1-6; d_gene: -; abundance: -; CDR3aa: CASSQGHNSPLHF; CDR3nt: TGTGCCAGCAGCCAGGGACACAATTCACCCCTCCACTTT
v_gene: TRBV28; j_gene: TRBJ1-4; d_gene: -; abundance: -; CDR3aa: CASSYSTGNPTNEKLFF; CDR3nt: TGTGCCAGCAGTTACTCCACAGGGAATCCAACTAATGAAAAACTGTTTTTT
v_gene: TRBV5-4; j_gene: TRBJ2-2; d_gene: TRBD1; abundance: few; CDR3aa: CASSPRGQVTEGELFF; CDR3nt: TGTGCCAGCAGCCCCAGGGGGCAGGTGACTGAAGGGGAGCTGTTTTTT
v_gene: TRBV11-3; j_gene: TRBJ2-5; d_gene: TRBD1; abundance: -; CDR3aa: CASSSRDRGGETQYF; CDR3nt: TGTGCCAGCAGCTCCCGGGACAGGGGAGGAGAGACCCAGTACTTC
v_gene: TRBV9; j_gene: TRBJ1-1; d_gene: -; abundance: -; CDR3aa: CASSVPAQVPSAFF; CDR3nt: TGTGCCAGCAGCGTTCCGGCGCAGGTTCCGTCAGCTTTCTTT
v_gene: TRBV5-1; j_gene: TRBJ1-1; d_gene: -; abundance: -; CDR3aa: CASSLDRVNTEAFF; CDR3nt: TGCGCCAGCAGCTTGGACAGGGTGAACACTGAAGCTTTCTTT
v_gene: TRBV5-6; j_gene: TRBJ2-7; d_gene: -; abundance: -; CDR3aa: CASSFVGDGDEQYF; CDR3nt: TGTGCCAGCAGCTTTGTGGGCGACGGGGACGAGCAGTACTTC
v_gene: TRBV12-3/TRBV12-4; j_gene: TRBJ2-3; d_gene: -; abundance: -; CDR3aa: CASSSGTDTQYF; CDR3nt: TGTGCCAGCAGTTCAGGGACAGATACGCAGTATTTT
v_gene: TRBV10-3; j_gene: TRBJ2-1; d_gene: -; abundance: -; CDR3aa: CAISETTYNEQFF; CDR3nt: TGTGCCATCAGTGAGACTACTTACAATGAGCAGTTCTTC
v_gene: TRBV5-1; j_gene: TRBJ1-3; d_gene: -; abundance: -; CDR3aa: CASSLGTGNTIYF; CDR3nt: TGCGCCAGCAGCTTAGGGACAGGAAACACCATATATTTT
v_gene: TRBV4-2; j_gene: TRBJ2-3; d_gene: TRBD2; abundance: -; CDR3aa: CASSPRWTSGANTDTQYF; CDR3nt: TGTGCCAGCAGCCCCAGATGGACTAGCGGGGCTAACACAGATACGCAGTATTTT
v_gene: TRBV6-1; j_gene: TRBJ1-5; d_gene: -; abundance: -; CDR3aa: CASSDAGGDNQPQHF; CDR3nt: TGTGCCAGCAGTGATGCGGGGGGAGACAATCAGCCCCAGCATTTT
v_gene: TRBV21-1; j_gene: TRBJ2-5; d_gene: -; abundance: -; CDR3aa: CASSNGPCGSRSGQETQYF; CDR3nt: TGTGCCAGCAGCAACGGCCCCTGCGGCTCTCGGAGCGGCCAAGAGACCCAGTACTTC
v_gene: TRBV10-2; j_gene: TRBJ2-1; d_gene: TRBD2; abundance: many; CDR3aa: CASSSGTSGTDEQFF; CDR3nt: TGCGCCAGCAGTTCCGGGACTAGCGGGACAGATGAGCAGTTCTTC